The next 27 T cell receptor beta chains were all read from a single sample in a study of blood T cell repertoires in COVID-19. Only in-frame clones appear in the TCRdb table, and some are missing; sequencing was by immunoSEQ multiplex PCR. Of fewer than 100,000 clones detected, about 90% appear once; the ten largest clones hold roughly 7.1%. The sample was peripheral blood. The receptors originated from a human donor with acute or convalescent COVID-19. The donor label of this sample is uncertain.

The V gene is TRBV6-1, the J gene TRBJ1-5; TRBD1 matches 8 bases. CDR1 and CDR2 (germline): MNHNS, SASEGT. Losses at the gene ends were 0 bases for V and 0 bases for J; bases not matched to a gene: 7. This CDR3 is 18 amino acids long. The CDR3 sequence: CASSEARQGSYSNQPQHF. The CDR3 region has the DNA TGTGCCAGCAGTGAAGCCCGACAGGGGTCTTATAGCAATCAGCCCCAGCATTTT.

The V call is TRBV11-2, the J call TRBJ2-7; 8 bases line up with TRBD1. CDR1 and CDR2 from the germline V gene are SGHAT and FQNNGV. The CDR3 extends over 15 amino acids. V lost 0 bases and J lost 4; bases outside the gene matches: 5. CDR3 amino acids: CASSLEDRVRYEQYF. The CDR3 region has the DNA TGTGCCAGCAGCTTAGAGGACAGGGTGAGGTACGAGCAGTACTTC.

The V and J genes are TRBV6-5 and TRBJ1-1; TRBD1 matches 10 bases. CDR3 length equals 15 residues. From germline, CDR1 is MNHEY and CDR2 SVGAGI. J gave up 2 bases and V 6 bases, and 6 bases lay outside the gene matches. CDR3 DNA sequence: TGTGCCAGCAGCGCCCGACAGGGGGCAAACACTGAAGCTTTCTTT. Its translation: CASSARQGANTEAFF.

The chain carries TRBV5-1 and TRBJ1-1; D is ambiguous. There are 13 residues in the CDR3. V was trimmed by 5 bases and J by 1 base, leaving 9 bases between them. Germline lookup yields CDR1 SGHRS and CDR2 YFSETQ. The chain's CDR3 is CASSRGTNTEAFF. The CDR3 nucleotides are TGCGCCAGCAGTAGAGGCACGAACACTGAAGCTTTCTTT. Full variable domain (remainder filled in from reference TRBV5-1 and TRBJ1-1): KAGVTQTPRYLIKTRGQQVTLSCSPISGHRSVSWYQQTPGQGLQFLFEYFSETQRNKGNFPGRFSGRQFSNSRSEMNVSTLELGDSALYLCASSRGTNTEAFFGQGTRLTVV.

In this sample, this clone turned up a few times. The gene calls are TRBV7-2 and TRBJ2-4; D unresolved. Germline V CDR1 and CDR2: SGHTA, FQGNSA. V lost 5 bases, J lost 1 base, and 24 bases lay in between. The CDR3 runs 19 residues. The chain's CDR3 is CASSPSAGRTSVAKNIQYF. The CDR3 DNA is TGTGCCAGCAGCCCCTCCGCAGGTCGCACCTCCGTGGCCAAAAACATTCAGTACTTC.

Written as DNA, the CDR3 is TGTGCCAGCAGCAAAGGTTGGGACACTGATTCCTCTGGAAACACCATATATTTT. It is translated as CASSKGWDTDSSGNTIYF. This rearrangement joins TRBV21-1 to TRBJ1-3; no check of the table's D call, TRBD1, against the DNA was made. TRBV21-1 is noted as a pseudogene. The CDR3 covers 18 residues.

This chain connects TRBV19 to TRBJ1-2; D remains ambiguous. This CDR3 is 14 amino acids long. Germline V gene lookup returns CDR1 LNHDA and CDR2 SQIVND (reference sequence). The germline V and J ends were trimmed by 9 bases and 0 bases, with 14 bases remaining between them. CDR3 amino acids: CASVNNGANYGYTF. For the CDR3, the DNA is TGTGCCAGCGTGAACAACGGGGCTAACTATGGCTACACCTTC.

The chain employs TRBV10-1 and TRBJ2-5; 8 bases agree with TRBD1. V was clipped by 6 bases and J by 4 bases; unmatched bases: 10. CDR3 length: 15 amino acids. Germline CDR1 and CDR2: WNHNN and SYGVQD (reference sequence). The CDR3 sequence: CASRPRQGLGETQYF. The CDR3 nucleotides are TGCGCCAGCAGGCCCAGACAGGGGCTTGGAGAGACCCAGTACTTC.

This chain connects TRBV10-1 to TRBJ2-3; TRBD1 might be the D (6 bases). The ends were cut back, 2 bases at V and 6 bases at J, with 15 bases in the middle. CDR1 WNHNN and CDR2 SYGVQD come from the germline V gene (reference sequence). This CDR3 has 15 residues. The CDR3 loop reads CASSEQRQAWDTQYF. The DNA of the CDR3 is TGCGCCAGCAGTGAGCAGAGACAGGCTTGGGATACGCAGTATTTT.

The chain carries TRBV7-2 and TRBJ1-5, with a possible D match to TRBD1 (6 bases). Trimming took 1 base from V and 3 from J, leaving 19 bases between them. CDR3 length equals 18 residues. From germline, CDR1 is SGHTA and CDR2 FQGNSA. The CDR3 reads CASSLVGGAGVINQPQHF. DNA for the CDR3: TGTGCCAGCAGCTTAGTAGGGGGGGCAGGGGTGATCAATCAGCCCCAGCATTTT.

For the CDR3, the DNA is TGTGCCAGCAGCTTAGAGGGGCGACATTTAGATGGCTACACCTTC. This sequence encodes CASSLEGRHLDGYTF. The rearrangement links TRBV7-9 to TRBJ1-2, with D maybe TRBD1 (5 bases). CDR1 and CDR2 from the germline V gene are SEHNR and FQNEAQ (reference sequence). This CDR3 is 15 amino acids long. Trimming left V 1 base short and J 6 bases short, with 15 bases between.

The chain carries TRBV24-1 and TRBJ2-5; 9 bases are shared with TRBD1. This CDR3 comprises 18 residues. Germline V lookup: CDR1 KGHDR, CDR2 SFDVKD. The V and J ends lost 9 bases and 1 base, in that order; junction bases with no gene match: 17. CDR3 sequence: CATLRTGEILFFQETQYF. In DNA form, the CDR3 reads TGTGCCACCTTACGGACAGGGGAAATTCTCTTTTTCCAAGAGACCCAGTACTTC.

The chain has TRBV4-3 and TRBJ2-7; tentative D call: TRBD1 (5 bases). CDR1 LGHNA and CDR2 YSLEER come from the germline V gene. Trimming took off 0 bases at V and 3 bases at J, with 12 bases between the two ends. The CDR3 runs 15 residues. CDR3 DNA sequence: TGCGCCAGCAGCCAAGAGTTCCAGGGTATCTACGAGCAGTACTTC. It translates to CASSQEFQGIYEQYF.

The sample holds a few counts of this clone. The rearrangement joins TRBV4-1 to TRBJ2-2; TRBD1 matches at 9 bases. This CDR3 region has 15 residues. With V trimmed by 4 bases and J by 7 bases, 7 bases remained unmatched. Germline V gives CDR1 MGHRA, CDR2 YSYEKL. CDR3 loop: CASSPPGQGVGELFF. CDR3 nucleotides: TGCGCCAGCAGCCCCCCGGGACAGGGTGTCGGGGAGCTGTTTTTT.

The chain carries TRBV2 and TRBJ1-4; 7 nucleotides match TRBD1. The germline CDR1 and CDR2 sequences are SNHLY and FYNNEI. V shed 6 bases and J 8 bases; nucleotides not matched to a gene: 12. The CDR3 totals 15 residues. CDR3 in DNA: TGTGCCAGCAGCGTGACAGGGACCTTGGGAGAAAAACTGTTTTTT. This sequence encodes CASSVTGTLGEKLFF.

The genes are TRBV2 and TRBJ1-2, with D unclear. The CDR3 covers 15 residues. CDR1 and CDR2 from the germline V gene are SNHLY and FYNNEI. Trimming removed 2 bases at V and 5 bases at J, with 15 bases between. CDR3 nucleotide sequence: TGTGCCAGCAGTGAATCCAGGCCAGTCACTTATGGCTACACCTTC. Translated: CASSESRPVTYGYTF.

The chain carries TRBV7-9 and TRBJ2-2; the D gene is possibly TRBD1 (5 bases). Trimming pared 1 base from V and 1 base from J, leaving 10 bases between. The germline CDR1 and CDR2 sequences are SEHNR and FQNEAQ (reference sequence). The CDR3 has 16 residues. For the CDR3, the DNA is TGTGCCAGCAGCTTAGGAGCAGGGAAGAACACCGGGGAGCTGTTTTTT. It yields the protein CASSLGAGKNTGELFF.

The chain carries TRBV5-1 and TRBJ2-5; TRBD2 aligns across 12 bases. This CDR3 contains 16 residues. Losses at the gene ends were 0 bases for V and 5 bases for J; bases not matched to a gene: 5. The germline V gene encodes CDR1 SGHRS and CDR2 YFSETQ. CDR3 amino acids: CASSLVLAGGHETQYF. As DNA, the CDR3 is TGCGCCAGCAGCTTGGTTCTAGCGGGGGGGCACGAGACCCAGTACTTC.

The gene calls are TRBV5-1 and TRBJ1-1, with TRBD1 as a possible D gene (6 bases). Trimming took off 5 bases at V and 7 bases at J, with 27 bases between the two ends. The germline gives CDR1 SGHRS, CDR2 YFSETQ. CDR3 length equals 17 residues. The CDR3 protein is CASRGGTDYTVSIEAFF. The CDR3 region has the DNA TGCGCCAGCAGAGGGGGTACAGACTACACAGTGTCAATTGAAGCTTTCTTT.

V usage is TRBV5-4 and J usage is TRBJ1-1; D may be TRBD1 (6 bases). Germline assignment: CDR1 SGHNT and CDR2 YYREEE (reference sequence). The CDR3 covers 14 residues. Trimming removed 5 bases at V and 1 base at J, with 12 bases between. DNA of the CDR3: TGTGCCAGCAGTTTTGGACAGACGAACACTGAAGCTTTCTTT. Translated: CASSFGQTNTEAFF.

V is TRBV9 and J is TRBJ1-5, with 10 bases fitting TRBD1. Looked up from germline, CDR1 is SGDLS and CDR2 is YYNGEE. The CDR3 covers 15 residues. Trimming cost V 0 bases and J 4 bases; bases outside gene matches: 1. This chain's CDR3 is CASSVGQGANQPQHF. CDR3 nucleotides: TGTGCCAGCAGCGTAGGACAGGGGGCAAATCAGCCCCAGCATTTT.

V usage is TRBV3-1 (or the pseudogene TRBV3-2) and J usage is TRBJ2-5; a weak D match, TRBD1 (6 bases). The CDR3 is made up of 15 amino acids. V was pared by 4 bases and J by 2 bases, with 14 bases between. Looked up from germline, CDR1 is LGHDT and CDR2 is YNNKEL (reference sequence). CDR3 region: CASSRSTGQQETQYF. As DNA, the CDR3 is TGTGCCAGCAGCCGATCGACAGGACAACAAGAGACCCAGTACTTC.

The rearrangement links TRBV29-1 to TRBJ2-7; no clear D. Trimming stripped 6 bases from V and 3 bases from J, with 9 bases between. The germline V gene has CDR1 SQVTM and CDR2 ANQGSEA. The CDR3 is made up of 11 amino acids. CDR3 nucleotide sequence: TGCAGCGTGACAAAACTCTACGAGCAGTACTTC. Its translation is CSVTKLYEQYF.

This chain connects TRBV28 to TRBJ1-4; a possible D gene is TRBD1 (5 bases). In germline, CDR1 is MDHEN, CDR2 SYDVKM. The CDR3 runs to 14 residues. The ends were cut back, 10 bases at V and 7 bases at J, with 19 bases in the middle. CDR3 bases: TGTGCCACCATGACCTCGGGGCGGGGTGAAAAACTGTTTTTT. Translated, it gives CATMTSGRGEKLFF.

This clone was observed a single time. The V gene is TRBV11-3, the J gene TRBJ2-7; the match to TRBD2 covers 7 bases. Trimming cost V 7 bases and J 2 bases; bases outside gene matches: 8. Germline CDR1 is SGHNT and CDR2 is YENEEA. The length of the CDR3 is 14 residues. The CDR3 is CASTQTGGPYEQYF. In nucleotides, the CDR3 is TGTGCCAGCACCCAGACGGGGGGACCCTACGAGCAGTACTTC.

This clone came up a few times. V is TRBV29-1 and J is TRBJ2-2; 8 nucleotides match TRBD1. From germline, CDR1 is SQVTM and CDR2 ANQGSEA. The CDR3 extends over 14 amino acids. Trimming at V came to 4 bases and at J to 2 bases, leaving 3 bases not matched to a gene. The CDR3 spells CSVAGGRNTGELFF. The DNA of the CDR3 is TGCAGCGTTGCAGGGGGCAGAAACACCGGGGAGCTGTTTTTT.

The chain joins TRBV30 to TRBJ2-7; 9 bases are a match to TRBD1. Unmatched junction bases numbered 9, after V lost 3 bases and J lost 6 bases. CDR3 size: 14 residues. The germline gives CDR1 GTSNPN, CDR2 SVGIG (reference sequence). DNA for the CDR3: TGTGCCTGGAGCCCCGGACAGGGGAAGGGCGAGCAGTACTTC. This translates into CAWSPGQGKGEQYF.